The rows below give T cell receptor beta chains drawn from one sample of a study of blood T cell repertoires in COVID-19. Some clones are missing from TCRdb's copy, which holds only in-frame ones; the method was immunoSEQ multiplex PCR. The sample holds roughly 400,000 clones; 89% are singletons and the top ten take less than 2%. The sequenced material came from PBMCs or T cells enriched from blood (not recorded which). All receptors derive from a woman under 40 who had recovered from COVID-19. Each CDR3 is given with its conserved first and last residue. The D gene is left open where the match is weak. Rows give clone size only sometimes, using once, few, many, or a class for an expanded clone.

abundance: NA; d_gene: TRBD1; v_gene: TRBV30; j_gene: TRBJ1-5; CDR3aa: CAWQGASNQPQHF; CDR3nt: TGTGCCTGGCAGGGGGCAAGCAATCAGCCCCAGCATTTT
abundance: NA; d_gene: NA; v_gene: TRBV28; j_gene: TRBJ2-7; CDR3aa: CASSSGGGRRDEQYF; CDR3nt: TGTGCCAGCAGTTCGGGGGGCGGGCGTCGGGACGAGCAGTACTTC
abundance: NA; d_gene: NA; v_gene: TRBV6-4; j_gene: TRBJ2-2; CDR3aa: CASSALGAGELFF; CDR3nt: TGTGCCAGCAGTGCGCTGGGAGCCGGGGAGCTGTTTTTT
abundance: NA; d_gene: TRBD1; v_gene: TRBV7-9; j_gene: TRBJ1-3; CDR3aa: CASSPPSGQGPGNTIYF; CDR3nt: TGTGCCAGCAGCCCCCCCTCGGGACAGGGGCCTGGAAACACCATATATTTT
abundance: once; d_gene: NA; v_gene: TRBV7-9; j_gene: TRBJ1-2; CDR3aa: CASSHRRRGAFDGYTF; CDR3nt: TGTGCCAGCAGCCACCGTCGACGTGGGGCTTTTGATGGCTACACCTTC
abundance: NA; d_gene: NA; v_gene: TRBV11-2; j_gene: TRBJ1-1; CDR3aa: CASSLANRAAEAFF; CDR3nt: TGTGCCAGCAGCTTAGCGAACAGGGCAGCTGAAGCTTTCTTT
abundance: once; d_gene: TRBD1; v_gene: TRBV27; j_gene: TRBJ1-5; CDR3aa: CASSFRGNLPQHF; CDR3nt: TGTGCCAGCAGTTTCAGGGGGAATCTGCCCCAGCATTTT
abundance: NA; d_gene: NA; v_gene: TRBV18; j_gene: TRBJ1-3; CDR3aa: CASSPPMGPAGNTIYF; CDR3nt: TGTGCCAGCTCACCACCGATGGGCCCGGCTGGAAACACCATATATTTT
abundance: NA; d_gene: TRBD1; v_gene: TRBV15; j_gene: TRBJ1-2; CDR3aa: CATSRDRQGYGYTF; CDR3nt: TGTGCCACCAGCAGAGATAGACAGGGATACGGCTACACCTTC
abundance: NA; d_gene: NA; v_gene: TRBV19; j_gene: TRBJ1-5; CDR3aa: CASSRGTQGRNQPQHF; CDR3nt: TGTGCCAGTAGTAGGGGGACCCAGGGGCGGAATCAGCCCCAGCATTTT
abundance: NA; d_gene: NA; v_gene: TRBV28; j_gene: TRBJ1-5; CDR3aa: CASSPTGPGVPQHF; CDR3nt: TGTGCCAGCAGCCCTACGGGACCAGGGGTGCCCCAGCATTTT
abundance: NA; d_gene: NA; v_gene: TRBV2; j_gene: TRBJ1-5; CDR3aa: CASKQFDNQPQHF; CDR3nt: TGTGCCAGCAAACAGTTTGACAATCAGCCCCAGCATTTT
abundance: NA; d_gene: NA; v_gene: TRBV9; j_gene: TRBJ2-7; CDR3aa: CASSANQGPQHSYEQYF; CDR3nt: TGTGCCAGCAGCGCGAATCAGGGCCCACAACACTCCTACGAGCAGTACTTC
abundance: NA; d_gene: NA; v_gene: TRBV18; j_gene: TRBJ1-1; CDR3aa: CASSPLNGVHRRRDTEAFF; CDR3nt: TGTGCCAGCTCACCCCTAAATGGTGTCCACAGGCGACGGGACACTGAAGCTTTCTTT
abundance: NA; d_gene: TRBD2; v_gene: TRBV12-5; j_gene: TRBJ2-1; CDR3aa: CASGWWGGAYNEQFF; CDR3nt: TGTGCTAGTGGTTGGTGGGGAGGGGCCTACAATGAGCAGTTCTTC
abundance: NA; d_gene: NA; v_gene: TRBV21-1; j_gene: TRBJ1-4; CDR3aa: CASSKKNRGDEKLFF; CDR3nt: TGTGCCAGCAGCAAAAAAAACAGGGGTGATGAAAAACTGTTTTTT
abundance: NA; d_gene: NA; v_gene: TRBV10-1; j_gene: TRBJ2-7; CDR3aa: CASSPQGSYEQYF; CDR3nt: TGCGCCAGCAGTCCACAGGGCTCCTACGAGCAGTACTTC
abundance: NA; d_gene: TRBD1; v_gene: TRBV20-1; j_gene: TRBJ2-1; CDR3aa: CSASDGTGNNEQFF; CDR3nt: TGCAGTGCTAGTGATGGGACAGGAAACAATGAGCAGTTCTTC
abundance: NA; d_gene: NA; v_gene: TRBV10-1; j_gene: TRBJ1-2; CDR3aa: CASTRTQLTMATPSVRGYTF; CDR3nt: NA
abundance: NA; d_gene: TRBD2; v_gene: TRBV28; j_gene: TRBJ2-5; CDR3aa: CASRDPTGLAEPNF; CDR3nt: TGTGCCAGCAGGGACCCCACGGGACTAGCCGAGCCGAACTTC
abundance: once; d_gene: NA; v_gene: TRBV5-1; j_gene: TRBJ1-5; CDR3aa: CASSPGLVGQPQHF; CDR3nt: TGCGCCAGCAGCCCGGGACTCGTGGGTCAGCCCCAGCATTTT
abundance: NA; d_gene: TRBD1; v_gene: TRBV7-6; j_gene: TRBJ2-1; CDR3aa: CASSSIGGRPPRPYNEQFF; CDR3nt: TGTGCCAGCAGCTCCATAGGGGGCCGTCCACCTAGACCCTACAATGAGCAGTTCTTC
abundance: NA; d_gene: TRBD1; v_gene: TRBV28; j_gene: TRBJ2-7; CDR3aa: CASSPQDRAGEQYF; CDR3nt: TGTGCCAGCAGTCCGCAAGACAGGGCCGGGGAGCAGTACTTC
abundance: NA; d_gene: NA; v_gene: TRBV9; j_gene: TRBJ1-1; CDR3aa: CASSASRGTEAFF; CDR3nt: TGTGCCAGCAGCGCCTCAAGGGGGACTGAAGCTTTCTTT
abundance: once; d_gene: TRBD1; v_gene: TRBV5-1; j_gene: TRBJ1-2; CDR3aa: CASSLLRSGQGHNFNYGYTF; CDR3nt: TGCGCCAGCAGCTTGCTCCGCTCGGGACAGGGGCACAATTTTAACTATGGCTACACCTTC
abundance: NA; d_gene: NA; v_gene: TRBV11-2; j_gene: TRBJ1-3; CDR3aa: CASSLVGGAGNTIYF; CDR3nt: TGTGCCAGCAGCTTGGTCGGGGGAGCAGGAAACACCATATATTTT
abundance: NA; d_gene: TRBD1; v_gene: TRBV4-3; j_gene: TRBJ2-1; CDR3aa: CASPQTGTGTNNEQFF; CDR3nt: TGCGCCAGTCCCCAAACCGGGACAGGTACGAACAATGAGCAGTTCTTC
abundance: NA; d_gene: TRBD1; v_gene: TRBV2; j_gene: TRBJ1-6; CDR3aa: CASSDAGGYNSPLHF; CDR3nt: TGTGCCAGCAGTGACGCAGGGGGCTATAATTCACCCCTCCACTTT
abundance: NA; d_gene: TRBD1; v_gene: TRBV7-8; j_gene: TRBJ1-3; CDR3aa: CATAKGQGLRNGNTIYF; CDR3nt: TGTGCTACAGCTAAGGGACAGGGTTTGCGGAACGGAAACACCATATATTTT
abundance: once; d_gene: TRBD2; v_gene: TRBV30; j_gene: TRBJ2-7; CDR3aa: CAWSPSGNSYEQYF; CDR3nt: TGTGCCTGGAGTCCTAGCGGGAACTCCTACGAGCAGTACTTC
abundance: few; d_gene: NA; v_gene: TRBV19; j_gene: TRBJ1-1; CDR3aa: CASSIVFGRANTEAFF; CDR3nt: TGTGCCAGTAGTATAGTCTTTGGGAGGGCGAACACTGAAGCTTTCTTT
abundance: NA; d_gene: NA; v_gene: TRBV6-2/TRBV6-3; j_gene: TRBJ2-1; CDR3aa: CASSYTSGYNEQFF; CDR3nt: TGTGCCAGCAGTTACACCTCAGGGTACAATGAGCAGTTCTTC
abundance: NA; d_gene: NA; v_gene: TRBV11-2; j_gene: TRBJ1-4; CDR3aa: CASSLVELGEKLFF; CDR3nt: TGTGCCAGCAGCTTAGTCGAACTCGGGGAAAAACTGTTTTTT
abundance: NA; d_gene: NA; v_gene: TRBV4-1; j_gene: TRBJ1-3; CDR3aa: CASSQVAGAGNTIYF; CDR3nt: TGCGCCAGCAGCCAAGTCGCAGGGGCTGGAAACACCATATATTTT
abundance: NA; d_gene: NA; v_gene: TRBV28; j_gene: TRBJ1-4; CDR3aa: CASSSGVYEKLFF; CDR3nt: TGTGCCAGCAGTTCAGGGGTTTATGAAAAACTGTTTTTT
abundance: NA; d_gene: TRBD2; v_gene: TRBV29-1; j_gene: TRBJ2-1; CDR3aa: CSVEGLGLAGGSSYNEQFF; CDR3nt: TGCAGCGTTGAAGGACTGGGCCTAGCGGGGGGGAGCTCCTACAATGAGCAGTTCTTC
abundance: NA; d_gene: NA; v_gene: TRBV9; j_gene: TRBJ2-1; CDR3aa: CASSIGQSNEQFF; CDR3nt: TGTGCCAGCAGCATCGGACAGAGCAATGAGCAGTTCTTC
abundance: NA; d_gene: TRBD2; v_gene: TRBV19; j_gene: TRBJ2-7; CDR3aa: CASSIRTSGDYEQYF; CDR3nt: TGTGCCAGTAGTATCCGGACTAGCGGGGACTACGAGCAGTACTTC
abundance: once; d_gene: TRBD1; v_gene: TRBV7-3; j_gene: TRBJ1-6; CDR3aa: CASSQTGAGNSPLHF; CDR3nt: TGTGCCAGCAGCCAGACAGGGGCTGGGAATTCACCCCTCCACTTT
abundance: NA; d_gene: NA; v_gene: TRBV7-2; j_gene: TRBJ1-1; CDR3aa: CASNIPQVDTEAFF; CDR3nt: TGTGCCAGCAATATCCCCCAGGTGGACACTGAAGCTTTCTTT
abundance: NA; d_gene: NA; v_gene: TRBV9; j_gene: TRBJ2-2; CDR3aa: CASSVGRGTGTGELFF; CDR3nt: TGTGCCAGCAGCGTAGGAAGGGGTACCGGCACCGGGGAGCTGTTTTTT
abundance: NA; d_gene: TRBD1; v_gene: TRBV28; j_gene: TRBJ1-3; CDR3aa: CASSLGTGAGNTIYF; CDR3nt: TGTGCCAGCAGTTTAGGTACAGGGGCTGGAAACACCATATATTTT
abundance: NA; d_gene: NA; v_gene: TRBV6-5; j_gene: TRBJ1-1; CDR3aa: CASSFRSYTEAFF; CDR3nt: TGTGCCAGCAGTTTTCGTAGTTACACTGAAGCTTTCTTT
abundance: NA; d_gene: NA; v_gene: TRBV9; j_gene: TRBJ1-2; CDR3aa: CASSDRVWGYTF; CDR3nt: TGTGCCAGCAGCGACAGGGTGTGGGGCTACACCTTC
abundance: NA; d_gene: NA; v_gene: TRBV21-1; j_gene: TRBJ2-7; CDR3aa: CASTSGTGPYEQYF; CDR3nt: TGTGCCAGCACCTCCGGGACAGGCCCCTACGAGCAGTACTTC
abundance: NA; d_gene: NA; v_gene: TRBV30; j_gene: TRBJ1-4; CDR3aa: CAWSVQGVNEKLFF; CDR3nt: TGTGCCTGGAGTGTACAGGGAGTGAATGAAAAACTGTTTTTT
abundance: once; d_gene: NA; v_gene: TRBV24-1; j_gene: TRBJ2-1; CDR3aa: CATSDLRRTTNNEQFF; CDR3nt: TGTGCCACCAGTGATTTAAGGCGCACCACTAACAATGAGCAGTTCTTC
abundance: NA; d_gene: TRBD2; v_gene: TRBV27; j_gene: TRBJ2-7; CDR3aa: CASSLSPSGAGGEQYF; CDR3nt: TGTGCCAGCAGTTTATCGCCCAGCGGGGCTGGGGGAGAGCAGTACTTC
abundance: NA; d_gene: NA; v_gene: TRBV18; j_gene: TRBJ1-2; CDR3aa: CASSPSEARLYGYTF; CDR3nt: TGTGCCAGCTCACCGTCGGAGGCCAGGCTCTATGGCTACACCTTC
abundance: NA; d_gene: NA; v_gene: TRBV10-3; j_gene: TRBJ2-3; CDR3aa: CAITHSSTDTQYF; CDR3nt: TGTGCCATCACCCACTCTAGCACAGATACGCAGTATTTT
abundance: NA; d_gene: TRBD1; v_gene: TRBV7-8; j_gene: TRBJ2-1; CDR3aa: CASSLADRDRYNEQFF; CDR3nt: TGTGCCAGCAGCTTAGCTGACCGGGACAGATACAATGAGCAGTTCTTC
abundance: NA; d_gene: NA; v_gene: TRBV28; j_gene: TRBJ2-1; CDR3aa: CASTLQHLRGRNEQFF; CDR3nt: TGTGCCAGCACCCTCCAGCACCTCAGGGGTCGAAATGAGCAGTTCTTC
abundance: NA; d_gene: NA; v_gene: TRBV4-2; j_gene: TRBJ1-6; CDR3aa: CASSQDGRAAGSPLHF; CDR3nt: TGTGCCAGCAGCCAAGATGGAAGAGCGGCGGGATCACCCCTCCACTTT
abundance: NA; d_gene: NA; v_gene: TRBV7-2; j_gene: TRBJ1-2; CDR3aa: CASSSGINYGYTF; CDR3nt: TGTGCCAGCAGCTCCGGTATTAACTATGGCTACACCTTC
abundance: NA; d_gene: NA; v_gene: TRBV10-3; j_gene: TRBJ1-2; CDR3aa: CAISESVLYGYTF; CDR3nt: TGTGCCATCAGTGAGTCAGTCCTATACGGCTACACCTTC
abundance: NA; d_gene: TRBD1; v_gene: TRBV5-4; j_gene: TRBJ2-5; CDR3aa: CASSKGQGRETQYF; CDR3nt: TGTGCCAGCAGCAAGGGACAGGGCAGGGAGACCCAGTACTTC
abundance: NA; d_gene: NA; v_gene: TRBV30; j_gene: TRBJ1-4; CDR3aa: CAWRNRHRNEKLFF; CDR3nt: TGTGCCTGGAGGAACCGACACAGAAATGAAAAACTGTTTTTT
abundance: NA; d_gene: NA; v_gene: TRBV6-2/TRBV6-3; j_gene: TRBJ1-1; CDR3aa: CASSYPDTEAFF; CDR3nt: TGTGCCAGCAGTTACCCAGACACTGAAGCTTTCTTT
abundance: NA; d_gene: NA; v_gene: TRBV7-9; j_gene: TRBJ1-1; CDR3aa: CASSLEGQVTEAFF; CDR3nt: TGTGCCAGCAGCTTAGAAGGCCAGGTCACTGAAGCTTTCTTT